Presented here are 19 T cell receptor beta chains from one specimen sequenced in a study of T cells in localized non-small cell lung cancer. Data came from immunoSEQ multiplex PCR; TCRdb stores just in-frame clones and leaves some out. Here the sample spans about 33,000 clones, about 90% being singletons. The input for sequencing was peripheral blood, taken before any cancer treatment. These receptors were obtained from a man aged 35 to 69 with stage I lung adenocarcinoma.

V usage is TRBV2 and J usage is TRBJ2-5; possible D gene TRBD1, 7 bases. Germline values: CDR1 SNHLY, CDR2 FYNNEI. The CDR3 spans 14 residues. V was trimmed by 6 bases and J by 2 bases, leaving 13 bases between them. CDR3 DNA sequence: TGTGCCAGCAGCAGGGCAGGGGGGCAAGAGACCCAGTACTTC. Translating it yields CASSRAGGQETQYF. The complete variable domain, with remaining parts taken from reference TRBV2 and TRBJ2-5, reads EPEVTQTPSHQVTQMGQEVILRCVPISNHLYFYWYRQILGQKVEFLVSFYNNEISEKSEIFDDQFSVERPDGSNFTLKIRSTKLEDSAMYFCASSRAGGQETQYFGPGTRLLVL.

V and J are TRBV9 and TRBJ2-3, with 11 positions matching TRBD2. The CDR3 totals 15 residues. Germline V CDR1 and CDR2: SGDLS, YYNGEE. V gave up 3 bases and J gave up 2 bases; unmatched junction bases: 2. This chain's CDR3 is CASSAGLAVTDTQYF. The CDR3, as DNA: TGTGCCAGCAGCGCGGGACTAGCGGTCACAGATACGCAGTATTTT.

CDR3 in amino acids: CASCRTGATNEKLFF. The CDR3 DNA is TGCGCCAGCTGCAGGACGGGTGCAACTAATGAAAAACTGTTTTTT. The V gene is TRBV5-1, the J gene TRBJ1-4, with no clear D. V was cut by 7 bases and J by 0 bases, with 13 bases left in between. From germline, CDR1 is SGHRS and CDR2 YFSETQ. The CDR3 is 15 residues long.

The genes are TRBV7-6 and TRBJ1-1; 7 nucleotides match TRBD1. The ends lost 3 bases at V and 2 bases at J; junction bases unmatched: 3. The CDR3 is made up of 14 amino acids. Germline assignment: CDR1 SGHVS and CDR2 FNYEAQ. The CDR3 bases are TGTGCCAGCAGCTTCAGGGGGGCTAACACTGAAGCTTTCTTT. It encodes CASSFRGANTEAFF.

This clone was counted once. The V and J genes are TRBV2 and TRBJ2-3, with D uncertain. Germline CDR1 SNHLY, CDR2 FYNNEI. V was clipped by 3 bases and J by 2 bases, with 9 bases between them. This CDR3 region has 14 residues. The CDR3 region is CASSERFHTDTQYF. CDR3 in DNA: TGTGCCAGCAGTGAGCGGTTTCACACAGATACGCAGTATTTT. Full variable domain (missing parts from reference TRBV2 and TRBJ2-3): EPEVTQTPSHQVTQMGQEVILRCVPISNHLYFYWYRQILGQKVEFLVSFYNNEISEKSEIFDDQFSVERPDGSNFTLKIRSTKLEDSAMYFCASSERFHTDTQYFGPGTRLTVL.

The chain uses TRBV10-1 and TRBJ1-1, with 7 bases fitting TRBD1. From germline, CDR1 is WNHNN and CDR2 SYGVQD (reference sequence). The CDR3 runs to 13 residues. Unmatched junction bases numbered 1, after V lost 3 bases and J lost 3 bases. CDR3 nucleotides: TGCGCCAGCAGTGAACAGGGGTACACTGAAGCTTTCTTT. It yields the protein CASSEQGYTEAFF.

CDR3 sequence reads: CASRDGNNEQFF. The CDR3 DNA is TGTGCCAGCAGGGACGGTAACAATGAGCAGTTCTTC. The chain couples TRBV6-4 to TRBJ2-1, with no clear D. From germline, CDR1 is MRHNA and CDR2 SNTAGT. CDR3 length: 12 amino acids. The V end lost 6 bases, the J end lost 5 bases, and 8 bases lay between the germline ends.

J is TRBJ1-6 and V is TRBV6-1; no clear D gene. V was shortened by 3 bases and J by 7 bases, with 4 bases between the two germline ends. The CDR3 runs 12 residues. From germline, CDR1 is MNHNS and CDR2 SASEGT. The CDR3 DNA follows: TGTGCCAGCAGTGAGGGGAATTCACCCCTCCACTTT. This translates into CASSEGNSPLHF.

The CDR3 DNA follows: TGTGCCAGCAGAGAACAGGGAAAGGACGAGCAGTACTTC. Translated: CASREQGKDEQYF. This chain joins TRBV6-5 and TRBJ2-7; tentatively, D is TRBD1 (6 bases). The germline gives CDR1 MNHEY, CDR2 SVGAGI. This CDR3 contains 13 residues. V was cut by 6 bases and J by 5 bases, with 14 bases left in between.

The chain links TRBV7-2 to TRBJ1-4; possible D gene TRBD1, 5 bases. CDR1 and CDR2 (germline): SGHTA, FQGNSA. Trimming left V 6 bases short and J 8 bases short, with 22 bases between. The CDR3 runs 16 residues. In nucleotides, the CDR3 is TGTGCCAGCAGACGAGACTCCGGGAGCTCAGGGGAAAAACTGTTTTTT. Its protein product is CASRRDSGSSGEKLFF.

This chain uses TRBV6-5 with TRBJ2-1; 12 bases are a match to TRBD2. Germline loops: CDR1 MNHEY, CDR2 SVGAGI. This CDR3 is 16 amino acids long. V was pared by 4 bases and J by 6 bases, with 7 bases of the junction left unmatched. In DNA form, the CDR3 reads TGTGCCAGCAGTTCCCCCGGACTAGCGGGGACCAATGAGCAGTTCTTC. Its translation is CASSSPGLAGTNEQFF.

The V and J genes are TRBV7-8 and TRBJ2-5, with D possibly matching TRBD1 (6 bases). Looked up from germline, CDR1 is SGHVS and CDR2 is FQNEAQ. With 2 bases removed from V and 2 bases from J, the gap between germline ends came to 12 bases. This CDR3 has 15 amino acids. The chain's CDR3 is CASSLMTGMQETQYF. The CDR3 DNA sequence: TGTGCCAGCAGCTTAATGACAGGAATGCAAGAGACCCAGTACTTC.

This chain joins TRBV7-2 and TRBJ1-4; D is uncertain. Trimming removed 1 base at V and 4 bases at J, with 10 bases between. CDR1 is SGHTA, CDR2 FQGNSA, per germline. This CDR3 is built from 15 residues. The CDR3 region is CASSLVVRVNEKLFF. The DNA of the CDR3 is TGTGCCAGCAGCTTAGTGGTACGGGTTAATGAAAAACTGTTTTTT.

The gene calls are TRBV5-7 and TRBJ1-6; D uncertain. TRBV5-7 is recorded as an ORF, its role being uncertain. V dropped 2 bases and J dropped 10 bases, with 7 bases sitting between them. CDR3 size: 12 residues. The CDR3 loop is CASSFGLSPLHF. CDR3 DNA sequence: TGTGCCAGCAGCTTTGGACTCTCACCCCTCCACTTT.

The chain combines TRBV2 with TRBJ2-3; no clear D gene. The CDR3 is made up of 14 amino acids. Germline values: CDR1 SNHLY, CDR2 FYNNEI. V was cut by 6 bases and J by 1 base, with 11 bases left in between. DNA for the CDR3: TGTGCCAGCAGGGACGGCGGAGGCACAGATACGCAGTATTTT. Translated: CASRDGGGTDTQYF.

This clone was detected only a few times. This rearrangement joins TRBV2 to TRBJ1-2; tentative D call: TRBD1 (5 bases). The germline V gene encodes CDR1 SNHLY and CDR2 FYNNEI. The length of the CDR3 is 12 residues. Trimming left V 8 bases short and J 4 bases short, with 11 bases between. The DNA for the CDR3 is TGTGCCAGCGCCGACAGTGTCTATGGCTACACCTTC. Translation: CASADSVYGYTF.

This clone was counted a few times. The chain links TRBV5-4 to TRBJ2-7; D gene ambiguous. The V gene lost 4 bases and the J gene lost 1 base, with 9 bases spanning the gap. Germline V gives CDR1 SGHNT, CDR2 YYREEE (reference sequence). This CDR3 is built from 13 residues. The DNA of the CDR3 is TGTGCCAGCAGCCTCATTCTTTCCTACGAGCAGTACTTC. It is translated as CASSLILSYEQYF.

The chain joins TRBV29-1 to TRBJ1-2; D is undetermined. This CDR3 region has 16 residues. V lost 7 bases and J lost 0, with 21 bases in between. The germline CDR1 and CDR2 sequences are SQVTM and ANQGSEA. The CDR3 DNA reads as TGCAGCGCCGCGGGGTTCAAGCACGGAACTAACTATGGCTACACCTTC. Translating gives CSAAGFKHGTNYGYTF.

This rearrangement joins TRBV14 to TRBJ2-2, with D possibly matching TRBD1 (6 bases). The CDR3 extends over 16 amino acids. Germline assignment: CDR1 SGHDN and CDR2 FVKESK. V lost 5 bases and J 0 bases, leaving 13 bases between the germline ends. This chain's CDR3 is CASSFIRGTNTGELFF. CDR3 nucleotide sequence: TGTGCCAGCAGCTTTATCAGGGGAACGAACACCGGGGAGCTGTTTTTT. The full variable domain, in which reference TRBV14 and TRBJ2-2 provide the parts outside the CDR3, is EAGVTQFPSHSVIEKGQTVTLRCDPISGHDNLYWYRRVMGKEIKFLLHFVKESKQDESGMPNNRFLAERTGGTYSTLKVQPAELEDSGVYFCASSFIRGTNTGELFFGEGSRLTVL.